Reported below is one TCR beta chain. The data derive from a study of T-cell reconstitution after alpha-beta-depleted transplantation in children. Researchers prepared the TCRbeta library using unique molecular identifiers, the study reports. TCRdb re-analysed the PCR reads in MiXCR, keeping a single row per CDR3 protein. The profile shows about 420,000 distinct CDR3 sequences, roughly 11% of them singletons. The CDR3 covers 13 residues. V was shortened by 2 bases and J by 6 bases, with 9 bases between the two germline ends. In germline, CDR1 is SGHRS, CDR2 YFSETQ. This sample comprised PBMCs from the stem cell graft donor, obtained from the stem cell graft. The chain joins TRBV5-1 to TRBJ2-4; D is undetermined. The receptor was isolated from a human donor who donated a stem cell graft to a child with acute myeloid leukemia. This chain's CDR3 is CASSFPGTNIQYF. CDR3 DNA sequence: TGCGCCAGCAGCTTTCCGGGCACAAACATTCAGTACTTC.